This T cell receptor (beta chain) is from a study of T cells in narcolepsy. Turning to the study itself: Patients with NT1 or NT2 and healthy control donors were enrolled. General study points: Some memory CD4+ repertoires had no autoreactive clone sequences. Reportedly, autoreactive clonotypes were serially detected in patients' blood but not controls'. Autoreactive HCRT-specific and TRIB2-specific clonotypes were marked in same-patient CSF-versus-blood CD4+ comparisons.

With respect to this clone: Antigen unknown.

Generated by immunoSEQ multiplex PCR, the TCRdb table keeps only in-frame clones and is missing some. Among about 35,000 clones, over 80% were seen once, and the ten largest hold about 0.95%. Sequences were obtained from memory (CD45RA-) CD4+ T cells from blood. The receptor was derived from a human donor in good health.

In DNA, the CDR3 is TGTGCCACCACCGGGACGGCTCCCTACGAGCAGTACTTC. Protein: CATTGTAPYEQYF. V usage is TRBV19 and J usage is TRBJ2-7, with D perhaps being TRBD1 or TRBD2 (5 bases each). The germline V and J ends were trimmed by 10 bases and 2 bases, with 15 bases remaining between them. Germline lookup yields CDR1 LNHDA and CDR2 SQIVND (reference sequence). The CDR3 totals 13 residues.